The 11 T cell receptor beta chains listed next were all sequenced from one sample in a study of identical twins. MiXCR, run by TCRdb on the 5' RACE reads, gives a single entry per CDR3 protein. The sample shows about 1.7 million distinct CDR3 sequences, around 33% of them seen only once. Specimen: cord blood. These receptors were collected from a newborn girl in good health.

This clonotype has just a few counts. The rearrangement uses TRBV28 and TRBJ1-1; no reliable D call. The CDR3 is made up of 13 amino acids. Germline CDR1 is MDHEN and CDR2 is SYDVKM. V lost 4 bases to trimming and J lost 1 base, with 7 bases between them. CDR3 residues: CASSSQKNTEAFF. The CDR3 nucleotides are TGTGCCAGCAGTTCACAGAAGAACACTGAAGCTTTCTTT.

This clonotype was recorded at least ten times. The chain couples TRBV11-2 to TRBJ2-5; D possibly corresponds to TRBD2 (5 bases). V was clipped by 5 bases and J by 4 bases, with 14 bases between them. The CDR3 spans 14 residues. Germline CDR1 SGHAT, CDR2 FQNNGV. The CDR3 nucleotides are TGTGCCAGCAGCCCAGACCTAGCAGTAGAGACCCAGTACTTC. Protein product: CASSPDLAVETQYF.

The V gene is TRBV20-1, the J gene TRBJ2-3; D is unclear. Trimming removed 3 bases at V and 0 bases at J, with 7 bases between. The germline CDR1 and CDR2 sequences are DFQATT and SNEGSKA (reference sequence). There are 13 residues in the CDR3. The CDR3 reads CSARPTSTDTQYF. As DNA, the CDR3 is TGCAGTGCTAGGCCTACAAGCACAGATACGCAGTATTTT.

This chain connects TRBV19 to TRBJ2-4; no reliable D call. Looked up from germline, CDR1 is LNHDA and CDR2 is SQIVND (reference sequence). Trimming pared 4 bases from V and 5 bases from J, leaving 6 bases between. The CDR3 loop spans 12 amino acids. This CDR3 is CASSKRQNIQYF. CDR3 in DNA: TGTGCCAGTAGTAAACGCCAAAACATTCAGTACTTC. The variable domain in full, with the rest retrieved from reference TRBV19 and TRBJ2-4, is DGGITQSPKYLFRKEGQNVTLSCEQNLNHDAMYWYRQDPGQGLRLIYYSQIVNDFQKGDIAEGYSVSREKKESFPLTVTSAQKNPTAFYLCASSKRQNIQYFGAGTRLSVL.

The rearrangement uses TRBV28 and TRBJ1-5; D is ambiguous. Trimming removed 6 bases at V and 0 bases at J, with 9 bases between. The CDR3 runs 14 residues. The germline CDR1 and CDR2 sequences are MDHEN and SYDVKM. In DNA form, the CDR3 reads TGTGCCAGCAGGCCAGAGACTAGCAATCAGCCCCAGCATTTT. Its protein is CASRPETSNQPQHF.

The rearrangement uses TRBV7-2 and TRBJ1-2, with unresolved D. CDR3 length equals 15 residues. From germline, CDR1 is SGHTA and CDR2 FQGNSA. Trimming took off 0 bases at V and 5 bases at J, with 13 bases between the two ends. The CDR3 DNA reads as TGTGCCAGCAGCTTAGCAGGGATAGGAAGGTATGGCTACACCTTC. This encodes CASSLAGIGRYGYTF.

The chain links TRBV5-1 to TRBJ2-2, with TRBD1 as a possible D gene (5 bases). The V and J ends lost 6 bases and 0 bases respectively, with 15 bases between them. Germline CDR1 reads SGHRS; CDR2 reads YFSETQ. This CDR3 is 16 amino acids long. This CDR3 reads CASTGMEIANTGELFF. The CDR3 DNA reads TGCGCCAGCACAGGGATGGAGATCGCGAACACCGGGGAGCTGTTTTTT.

This clonotype occurred a few times. The chain combines TRBV19 with TRBJ2-1, with D hard to call. Germline V gives CDR1 LNHDA, CDR2 SQIVND (reference sequence). The length of the CDR3 is 14 residues. V was clipped by 3 bases and J by 4 bases, with 10 bases between them. The CDR3 sequence is CASSIGIQYNEQFF. In nucleotides, the CDR3 is TGTGCCAGTAGTATCGGAATCCAATACAATGAGCAGTTCTTC.

The V and J genes are TRBV5-6 and TRBJ2-1, with D hard to call. Matching the DNA end better, TRBJ2-7 makes the J call doubtful. Germline CDR1 reads SGHDT; CDR2 reads YYEEEE. This CDR3 region has 16 residues. In DNA, the CDR3 is TGTGCCAGCAGCTTGGAACCACCTCATCCGTACAATGAGCAGTACTTC. Translating it yields CASSLEPPHPYNEQYF.

On this clonotype: Just one base apart from a much larger clone, this may be a read error. This chain joins TRBV5-1 and TRBJ2-1, with 14 bases fitting TRBD2. The germline gives CDR1 SGHRS, CDR2 YFSETQ. The CDR3 contains 20 residues. In DNA form, the CDR3 reads TGCGCCAGCAGACCCAGAAGACTAGCGGGAGGGGTGAGCTCCTACAGTGAGCAGTTCTTC. As protein: CASRPRRLAGGVSSYSEQFF.

This chain uses TRBV20-1 with TRBJ2-1; TRBD2 might be the D (6 bases). The J call may be mistaken, given a closer DNA end match to TRBJ2-7. The CDR3 sequence is 14 residues long. The germline gives CDR1 DFQATT, CDR2 SNEGSKA (reference sequence). The CDR3 DNA is TGCAGTGCTAGCGTCGCGGAGGACTACAATGAGCAGTACTTC. Translated, it gives CSASVAEDYNEQYF.